This passage covers 10 T cell receptor beta chains from one sample sequenced in a study of blood T cell repertoires in COVID-19. TCRdb keeps only in-frame clones here, not all; method: immunoSEQ multiplex PCR. The table shows 450,000 to 500,000 clones, with approximately 85% occurring only once. Sequencing used peripheral blood. The receptors were sampled from a human donor in a cohort sampled during active COVID-19.

This chain joins TRBV7-8 and TRBJ2-1; 7 nucleotides agree with TRBD2. This CDR3 comprises 14 residues. Germline CDR1 SGHVS, CDR2 FQNEAQ. With V trimmed by 4 bases and J by 9 bases, 9 bases remained unmatched. CDR3 sequence (DNA): TGTGCCAGCAGCTCCGGACTAGAGTTGGGTGAGCAGTTCTTC. Translating gives CASSSGLELGEQFF.

This clone was recorded only once. The CDR3: CATSGAGGREETQYF. The CDR3 DNA sequence: TGTGCCACCAGTGGGGCAGGGGGCCGGGAAGAGACCCAGTACTTC. V usage is TRBV24-1 and J usage is TRBJ2-5, with 8 bases aligning to TRBD1. J gave up 3 bases and V 5 bases, and 7 bases lay outside the gene matches. The germline V gene encodes CDR1 KGHDR and CDR2 SFDVKD. The CDR3 has 15 residues.

The gene calls are TRBV25-1 and TRBJ1-1, with 7 nucleotides matching TRBD1. There are 15 residues in the CDR3. Trimming removed 2 bases from V and 1 base from J; junction bases left unmatched: 4. Germline CDR1 and CDR2: MGHDK and SYGVNS. CDR3 protein: CASSEPGTANTEAFF. The CDR3 DNA is TGTGCCAGCAGTGAACCCGGGACAGCGAACACTGAAGCTTTCTTT.

This chain connects TRBV29-1 to TRBJ2-2; 8 bases are a match to TRBD1. The CDR3 length is 13 residues. Germline V gene data show CDR1 as SQVTM and CDR2 as ANQGSEA. J gave up 6 bases and V 7 bases, and 7 bases lay outside the gene matches. This chain's CDR3 is CSGRDRTAGELFF. CDR3 sequence (DNA): TGCAGCGGCCGGGACAGGACCGCCGGGGAGCTGTTTTTT.

The chain employs TRBV18 and TRBJ1-5; 7 bases line up with TRBD1. The CDR3 is 14 amino acids. V shed 3 bases, J shed 3 bases, and the junction held 2 bases outside the gene matches. Per the germline V gene, CDR1 is KGHSH and CDR2 is LQKENI. CDR3 loop: CASSPGQINQPQHF. In DNA form, the CDR3 reads TGTGCCAGCTCACCGGGACAGATCAATCAGCCCCAGCATTTT. Together with reference TRBV18 and TRBJ1-5, the CDR3 gives the full variable domain: NAGVMQNPRHLVRRRGQEARLRCSPMKGHSHVYWYRQLPEEGLKFMVYLQKENIIDESGMPKERFSAEFPKEGPSILRIQQVVRGDSAAYFCASSPGQINQPQHFGDGTRLSIL.

The chain links TRBV18 to TRBJ2-4, with TRBD1 identical over 8 bases. Looked up from germline, CDR1 is KGHSH and CDR2 is LQKENI. The CDR3 runs to 16 residues. V gave up 2 bases and J gave up 3 bases; unmatched junction bases: 6. CDR3 DNA: TGTGCCAGCTCACCATCCTTAACAGGGGGCAAAAACATTCAGTACTTC. It specifies CASSPSLTGGKNIQYF. The complete variable domain, with remaining parts taken from reference TRBV18 and TRBJ2-4, reads NAGVMQNPRHLVRRRGQEARLRCSPMKGHSHVYWYRQLPEEGLKFMVYLQKENIIDESGMPKERFSAEFPKEGPSILRIQQVVRGDSAAYFCASSPSLTGGKNIQYFGAGTRLSVL.

This chain uses TRBV7-3 with TRBJ2-3; 10 bases agree with TRBD2. V shed 5 bases, J shed 3 bases, and the junction held 8 bases outside the gene matches. This CDR3 is built from 16 residues. Germline loops: CDR1 SGHTA, CDR2 FQGTGA. The CDR3 sequence is CASSLKREGWTDTQYF. As DNA, the CDR3 is TGTGCCAGCAGCCTCAAGCGGGAGGGGTGGACAGATACGCAGTATTTT.

This clone was detected a few times. V usage is TRBV6-2 or TRBV6-3 and J usage is TRBJ2-7; TRBD1 matches 8 bases. V shed 0 bases and J 3 bases; nucleotides not matched to a gene: 10. CDR1 and CDR2 from the germline V gene are MNHEY and SVGEGT. The length of the CDR3 is 17 residues. The CDR3 region is CASSYSAGGPNIYEQYF. The CDR3 nucleotides read TGTGCCAGCAGTTACTCGGCAGGGGGCCCTAACATCTACGAGCAGTACTTC.

The CDR3 sequence: CASPRGDGEDYEQYF. The CDR3 nucleotides are TGTGCCAGCCCCCGAGGGGACGGGGAGGACTACGAGCAGTACTTC. The V and J genes are TRBV27 and TRBJ2-7; D possibly corresponds to TRBD2 (6 bases). The CDR3 spans 15 residues. In germline, CDR1 is MNHEY, CDR2 SMNVEV (reference sequence). V shed 8 bases and J shed 3 bases, with 20 bases lying between them.

This clone appeared a single time. V gene TRBV7-2 combines with J gene TRBJ2-1; D unclear. The CDR3 consists of 14 residues. V was shortened by 0 bases and J by 7 bases, with 10 bases between the two germline ends. Germline CDR1 reads SGHTA; CDR2 reads FQGNSA. Here the CDR3 DNA reads TGTGCCAGCAGCTTAGCGGTCGGTCAAAATGAGCAGTTCTTC. Amino acids: CASSLAVGQNEQFF. Drawing the rest from reference TRBV7-2 and TRBJ2-1, the complete variable domain is GAGVSQSPSNKVTEKGKDVELRCDPISGHTALYWYRQSLGQGLEFLIYFQGNSAPDKSGLPSDRFSAERTGGSVSTLTIQRTQQEDSAVYLCASSLAVGQNEQFFGPGTRLTVL.